This paragraph reports one TCR beta chain. The ends were cut back, 5 bases at V and 0 bases at J, with 19 bases in the middle. Germline lookup yields CDR1 MNHNS and CDR2 SASEGT. The CDR3 runs to 18 residues. This sample stems from a study of molecular identifiers for immune sequencing clone quantification. TCRdb passed the PCR reads through MiXCR, listing each CDR3 protein once. The sample includes about 100,000 distinct CDR3 sequences, about 35% of them seen just once. The sequenced sample was naive CD8+ T cells from blood, with Jurkat cell RNA spiked in. Subset given: FACS-sorted CD8+CD4-CCR7+CD45RA+ naive T cells. The rearrangement joins TRBV6-1 to TRBJ2-2; possible D gene TRBD1, 5 bases. The receptor was derived from a human donor in good health. Some libraries in this study had Jurkat cell RNA spiked in. CDR3 region: CASSSRTRAFANTGELFF. CDR3 bases: TGTGCCAGCAGTAGCCGGACACGGGCCTTCGCGAACACCGGGGAGCTGTTTTTT.